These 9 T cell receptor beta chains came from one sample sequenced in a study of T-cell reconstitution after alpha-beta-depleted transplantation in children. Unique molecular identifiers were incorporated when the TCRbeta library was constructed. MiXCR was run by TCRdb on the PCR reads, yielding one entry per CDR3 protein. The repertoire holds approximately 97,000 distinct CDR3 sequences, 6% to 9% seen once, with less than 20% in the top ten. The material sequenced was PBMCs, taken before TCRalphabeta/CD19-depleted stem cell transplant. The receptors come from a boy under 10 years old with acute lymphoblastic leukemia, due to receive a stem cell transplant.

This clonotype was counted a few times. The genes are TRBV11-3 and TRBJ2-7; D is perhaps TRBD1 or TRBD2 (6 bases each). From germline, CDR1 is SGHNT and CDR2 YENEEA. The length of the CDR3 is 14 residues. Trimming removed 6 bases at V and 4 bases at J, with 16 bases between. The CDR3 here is CASSSEGGFYEQYF. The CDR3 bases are TGTGCCAGCAGTTCTGAGGGGGGCTTTTACGAGCAGTACTTC.

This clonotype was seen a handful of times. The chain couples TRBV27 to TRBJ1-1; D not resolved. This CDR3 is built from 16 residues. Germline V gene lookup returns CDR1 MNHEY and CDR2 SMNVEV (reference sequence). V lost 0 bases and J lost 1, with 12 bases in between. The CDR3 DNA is TGTGCCAGCAGTTTATCGGCCGGGCCCCAGAACACTGAAGCTTTCTTT. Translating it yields CASSLSAGPQNTEAFF.

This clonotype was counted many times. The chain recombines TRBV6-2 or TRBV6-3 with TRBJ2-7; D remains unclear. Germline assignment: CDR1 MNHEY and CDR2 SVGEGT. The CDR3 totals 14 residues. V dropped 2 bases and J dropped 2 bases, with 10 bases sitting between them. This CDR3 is CASSYAVQPYEQYF. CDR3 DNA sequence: TGTGCCAGCAGTTACGCAGTCCAGCCCTACGAGCAGTACTTC.

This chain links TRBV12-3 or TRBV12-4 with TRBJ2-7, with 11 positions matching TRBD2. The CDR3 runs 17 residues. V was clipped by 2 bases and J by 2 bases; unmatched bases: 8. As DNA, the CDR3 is TGTGCCAGCAGTTTACCCCAGACTAGCGGGGCTACCTACGAGCAGTACTTC. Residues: CASSLPQTSGATYEQYF.

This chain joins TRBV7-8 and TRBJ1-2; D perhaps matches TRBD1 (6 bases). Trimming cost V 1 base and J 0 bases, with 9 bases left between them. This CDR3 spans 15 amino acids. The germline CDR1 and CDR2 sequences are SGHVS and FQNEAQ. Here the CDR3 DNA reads TGTGCCAGCAGCTTAGACAGGGTTGCTAACTATGGCTACACCTTC. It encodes CASSLDRVANYGYTF.

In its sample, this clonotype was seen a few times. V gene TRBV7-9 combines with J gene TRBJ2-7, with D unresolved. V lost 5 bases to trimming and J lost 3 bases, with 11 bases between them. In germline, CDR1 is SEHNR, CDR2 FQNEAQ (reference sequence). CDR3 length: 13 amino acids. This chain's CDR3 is CASSLDLVYEQYF. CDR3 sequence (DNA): TGTGCCAGCAGCCTCGATCTTGTCTACGAGCAGTACTTC.

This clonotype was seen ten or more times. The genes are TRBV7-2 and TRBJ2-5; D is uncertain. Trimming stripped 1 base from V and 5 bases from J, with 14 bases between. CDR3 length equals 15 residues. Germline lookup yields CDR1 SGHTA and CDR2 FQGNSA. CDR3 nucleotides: TGTGCCAGCAGCTTAGATAGGGCAGGACCCGAGACCCAGTACTTC. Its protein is CASSLDRAGPETQYF.

The DNA of the CDR3 is TGTGCCAGCAGCTTGGTACGTGGGGAAGCTTTCTTT. Protein product: CASSLVRGEAFF. This chain joins TRBV5-5 and TRBJ1-1, with no clear D. Germline V lookup: CDR1 SGHKS, CDR2 YYEKEE (reference sequence). The CDR3 is made up of 12 amino acids. V dropped 0 bases and J dropped 8 bases, with 8 bases sitting between them. The variable domain in full, completed from reference TRBV5-5 and TRBJ1-1, reads DAGVTQSPTHLIKTRGQQVTLRCSPISGHKSVSWYQQVLGQGPQFIFQYYEKEERGRGNFPDRFSARQFPNYSSELNVNALLLGDSALYLCASSLVRGEAFFGQGTRLTVV.

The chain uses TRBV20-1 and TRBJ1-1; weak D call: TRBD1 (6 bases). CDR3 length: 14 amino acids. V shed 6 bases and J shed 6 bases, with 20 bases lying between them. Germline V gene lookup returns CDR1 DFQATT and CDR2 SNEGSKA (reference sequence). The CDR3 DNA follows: TGCAGTGCCCCGCGGGGGGGGGCCGGGTCTGAAGCTTTCTTT. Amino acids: CSAPRGGAGSEAFF.